The rows below give T cell receptor beta chains drawn from one sample of a study of Graves' ophthalmopathy and Graves' hyperthyroidism. TCRdb processed the multiplex PCR reads anew with MiXCR; each CDR3 protein has one entry. The table shows about 550,000 distinct CDR3 sequences, with 35% to 45% occurring only once. Sequencing input: peripheral blood or thyroid tissue (not recorded which). All receptors come from an adult man with Graves' hyperthyroidism. Each CDR3 is given with its conserved first and last residue. The D gene is left open where the match is weak. Clone size is not always given. Where it is, it says once, few, many or a class for expanded clones.

v_gene,j_gene,d_gene,abundance,CDR3nt,CDR3aa
TRBV13,TRBJ2-7,TRBD2,many,TGTGCCAGCAGAAAAGCGGGGGGGGCCTACGAGCAGTACTTC,CASRKAGGAYEQYF
TRBV2,TRBJ1-2,TRBD1,many,TGTGCCAGCAGACACCCCCCGACAGGGGTCGTCTCCTCTGGCTACACCTTC,CASRHPPTGVVSSGYTF
TRBV29-1,TRBJ1-2,.,many,TGCAGCGTTGGGGAAGGGTATCGGGGCTACACCTTC,CSVGEGYRGYTF
TRBV19,TRBJ2-5,.,many,TGTGCCAGTAGTATAGCTGTCACTCAGGACGAAGAGACCCAGTACTTC,CASSIAVTQDEETQYF
TRBV7-2,TRBJ1-1,.,.,TGTGCCAGCAGCTTGAGTGTGATCCAGGGAGAGAGGGGGGTGTTAAGAATCACTGAAGCTTTCTTT,CASSLSVIQGERGVLRITEAFF
TRBV7-8,TRBJ1-4,.,.,TGTGCCAGCAGCTTAGACTTAGCGGGAAATGAAAAACTGTTTTTT,CASSLDLAGNEKLFF
TRBV2,TRBJ2-7,.,.,TGTGCCAGCAGTGAGGCGGTCACCTACGAGCAGTACTTC,CASSEAVTYEQYF
TRBV7-9,TRBJ2-5,TRBD1,.,TGTGCCAGCAGCTTTCGGATGACAGGGGTCACAGATACGCAGTACTTC,CASSFRMTGVTDTQYF
TRBV14,TRBJ1-3,.,.,TGTGCCAGCAGCCAAGGGGCCGCCATATATTTT,CASSQGAAIYF
TRBV12-3/TRBV12-4,TRBJ1-4,.,.,TGTGCCAGCAGTTTCGGCGATGTATCGGAAAAACTGTTTTTT,CASSFGDVSEKLFF
TRBV19,TRBJ2-3,.,.,TGTGCCAGTAGTATCACACGGGATACGCAGTATTTT,CASSITRDTQYF
TRBV12-3/TRBV12-4,TRBJ1-1,.,many,TGTGCCAGCAGCATACAAGCAGAAGCTTTCTTT,CASSIQAEAFF
TRBV7-9,TRBJ2-1,.,few,TGTGCCAGCAGCGTACAGGGCAATGAGCAGTTCTTC,CASSVQGNEQFF
TRBV29-1,TRBJ1-2,.,many,TGCAGCGCACTAGAACTTAACTATGGCTACACCTTC,CSALELNYGYTF
TRBV20-1,TRBJ1-4,TRBD1,many,TGCAGTGTCCCGGGACAGGGACATGAAAAACTGTTTTTT,CSVPGQGHEKLFF
TRBV2,TRBJ1-1,TRBD1,.,TGTGCCAGCACCGGGACAGGGGGACGGTGGAACACTGAAGCTTTCTTT,CASTGTGGRWNTEAFF
TRBV6-5,TRBJ1-4,TRBD1,many,TGTGCCAGCAGGTCGGACAGGACTAATGAAAAACTGTTTTTT,CASRSDRTNEKLFF
TRBV2,TRBJ1-5,.,.,TGTGCCAGCAGTGAAGCTGGGGGGCAGATTCAGCCCCAGCATTTT,CASSEAGGQIQPQHF
TRBV19,TRBJ1-4,.,few,TGTGCCAGTAGTATCCGAGGTCAGGATGAAAAACTGTTTTTT,CASSIRGQDEKLFF
TRBV6-5,TRBJ2-7,.,.,TGTGCCAGCAGTTATTCAGATTCCTACGAGCAGTACTTC,CASSYSDSYEQYF
TRBV7-3,TRBJ2-7,.,few,TGTGCCAGCAGCTTATTTGGGGGCTCCTCCTACGAGCAGTACTTC,CASSLFGGSSYEQYF
TRBV12-3/TRBV12-4,TRBJ2-5,TRBD2,.,TGTGCCAGCAGCCTTAGCGGGGGGTTACAAGAGACCCAGTACTTC,CASSLSGGLQETQYF
TRBV11-2,TRBJ2-7,.,many,TGTGCCAGCAGTCACACCTACGAGCAGTACTTC,CASSHTYEQYF
TRBV6-5,TRBJ1-6,.,.,TGTGCCAGCAGTTACTCCGCAGGGAATTCACCCCTCCACTTT,CASSYSAGNSPLHF
TRBV7-9,TRBJ1-1,.,.,TGTGCCAGCAGGTGGGGGAGGGCCACTGAAGCTTTCTTT,CASRWGRATEAFF
TRBV6-1,TRBJ1-4,TRBD1,.,TGTGCCAGCAGTGAAGCGTCCGCGGGGACAGGTGCTTTT,CASSEASAGTGAF
TRBV25-1,TRBJ2-5,TRBD2,few,TGTGCCAGACCCGGGACTATCACAGGCCTCCGGGAGACCCAGTACTTC,CARPGTITGLRETQYF
TRBV24-1,TRBJ2-2,.,.,TGTGCCACCAGTGGGCCGATTGGACGGGAGCTGTTTTTT,CATSGPIGRELFF
TRBV6-1,TRBJ1-6,TRBD1,many,TGTGCCAGCAGTGCGGTGACAGGGATTTCACCCCTCCACTTT,CASSAVTGISPLHF
TRBV2,TRBJ2-1,TRBD2,.,TGTGCCAGCAGGGCGACTAGCGGGGGGGCTTACAGGCGAAACAATGAGCAGTTCTTC,CASRATSGGAYRRNNEQFF
TRBV2,TRBJ1-1,.,.,TGTGCCAGCGTGTCCTTGAGGGGGGGACTGAACACTGAAGCTTTCTTT,CASVSLRGGLNTEAFF
TRBV20-1,TRBJ1-1,TRBD1,.,TGCAGTGCTAGAGTTACAGGGGCGACTGAAGCTTTCTTT,CSARVTGATEAFF
TRBV28,TRBJ2-7,.,.,TGTGCCAGCAGTCCGCGCCCCGGGACCTACAGCTACGAGCAGTACTTC,CASSPRPGTYSYEQYF
TRBV10-3,TRBJ2-5,TRBD2,.,TGTGCCATCAGATTAGCGGGATCCAAAGGGGAGACCCAGTACTTC,CAIRLAGSKGETQYF
TRBV13,TRBJ2-3,TRBD1,few,TGTGCCAGCAGCGTCCAAGGGGGCGGCACAGATACGCAGTATTTT,CASSVQGGGTDTQYF
TRBV10-2,TRBJ1-5,.,.,TGTGCCAGCAGTGAAGCGAGGGATAGCAATCAGCCCCAGCATTTT,CASSEARDSNQPQHF
TRBV12-3/TRBV12-4,TRBJ2-5,.,many,TGTGCCAGCAGTTTAGAGGTCTTGGAGACCCAGTACTTC,CASSLEVLETQYF
TRBV12-5,TRBJ1-1,.,.,TGTGCTAGTGGCTTCGGGGGTGGCACTGAAGCTTTCTTT,CASGFGGGTEAFF
TRBV29-1,TRBJ2-7,TRBD2,many,TGCAGCGTTGGCCCAGCGGGGGCCTTCTCTCACGAGCAGTACTTC,CSVGPAGAFSHEQYF
TRBV19,TRBJ2-7,.,many,TGTGCCAGTAGTAAGCAAACAGGACTTACGTCCTACGAGCAGTACTTC,CASSKQTGLTSYEQYF
TRBV7-2,TRBJ1-1,.,many,TGTGCCAGCAGCTTCACGGGTATTGGCACTGAAGCTTTCTTT,CASSFTGIGTEAFF
TRBV20-1,TRBJ2-7,.,.,TGCAGTGCTAGTTACACACTTTACTCCTACGAGCAGTACTTC,CSASYTLYSYEQYF
TRBV29-1,TRBJ2-7,TRBD1,.,TGCAGCGACGACAGGGGCGGGTTCTTC,CSDDRGGFF
TRBV20-1,TRBJ1-2,.,few,TGCAGTGCTAGAGATCCGCGCGGGCCCTACACCTTC,CSARDPRGPYTF
TRBV20-1,TRBJ2-7,.,.,TGCAGTGCTGGCAGACTCCGCTCCTACGAGCAGTACTTC,CSAGRLRSYEQYF
TRBV12-3/TRBV12-4,TRBJ1-1,.,many,TGTGCCAGCAGTTTAGTAGGTCAGGGGTTGGCTGAAGCTTTCTTT,CASSLVGQGLAEAFF
TRBV29-1,TRBJ1-1,TRBD1,.,TGCAGCGTGCCGGGACAGGGCAATGAAGCTTTCTTT,CSVPGQGNEAFF
TRBV5-4,TRBJ2-7,TRBD2,.,TGTGCCAGCAGCTTGGGAACTAGCGGGCACAGTTCCTACGAGCAGTACTTC,CASSLGTSGHSSYEQYF
TRBV6-1,TRBJ2-7,TRBD1,many,TGTGCCAGCAGTGACCTTATACAGGGGATCGGTCCGTCCTACGAGCAGTACTTC,CASSDLIQGIGPSYEQYF
TRBV4-2,TRBJ2-7,TRBD1,many,TGTGCCAGCAGCCAAGACTTCATTCGGACAGGGGGATCCTACGAGCAGTACTTC,CASSQDFIRTGGSYEQYF
TRBV19,TRBJ1-1,TRBD1,many,TGTGCCAGTAGTATTCAGGGGGGCGAAGCTTTCTTT,CASSIQGGEAFF
TRBV5-4,TRBJ2-7,TRBD2,many,TGTGCCAGCAGCGGAGGGACTAGAGGCTCCCACGAGCAGTACTTC,CASSGGTRGSHEQYF
TRBV7-2,TRBJ2-5,TRBD2,many,TGTGCCAGCAGCCGCCGATTACTAGCGGGCCAAGAGACCCAGTACTTC,CASSRRLLAGQETQYF
TRBV30,TRBJ1-1,TRBD1,once,TGTGCCTGGAGCCGAACCGGGACAGGAGAAGCTTTCTTT,CAWSRTGTGEAFF
TRBV7-3,TRBJ1-4,TRBD1,few,TGTGCCAGCAGCCCGACAGGGGCTCCAAATGAAAAACTGTTTTTT,CASSPTGAPNEKLFF